The 5 T cell receptor beta chains reported below all come from one sample, sequenced in a study of T-cell reconstitution after alpha-beta-depleted transplantation in children. Researchers prepared the TCRbeta library using unique molecular identifiers, the study reports. TCRdb ran MiXCR on the PCR reads and lists one entry per CDR3 protein. This table has over 400,000 distinct CDR3 sequences, under 15% appearing once. The material sequenced was PBMCs from the stem cell graft donor, taken from the stem cell graft. Receptor source: a human donor who donated a stem cell graft to a child with combined immunodeficiency.

J is TRBJ2-1 and V is TRBV2; D possibly corresponds to TRBD1 (5 bases). CDR1 is SNHLY and CDR2 is FYNNEI in the germline V gene. The V and J ends lost 2 bases and 5 bases respectively, with 10 bases between them. CDR3 size: 14 residues. CDR3 residues: CASSEPTAHNEQFF. CDR3 sequence (DNA): TGTGCCAGCAGTGAACCGACAGCTCACAATGAGCAGTTCTTC. Combining the CDR3 with reference TRBV2 and TRBJ2-1 gives the whole variable domain EPEVTQTPSHQVTQMGQEVILRCVPISNHLYFYWYRQILGQKVEFLVSFYNNEISEKSEIFDDQFSVERPDGSNFTLKIRSTKLEDSAMYFCASSEPTAHNEQFFGPGTRLTVL.

This sequence joins TRBV11-1 and TRBJ1-2; D unresolved. CDR1 is SGHAT and CDR2 is FQDESV in the germline V gene (reference sequence). This CDR3 contains 14 residues. Between the trimmed V and J ends, which lost 4 bases and 4 bases, there was a span of 13 bases. CDR3 nucleotide sequence: TGTGCCAGCAGCTCGACCAAATCTTCCTATGGCTACACCTTC. The encoded protein is CASSSTKSSYGYTF.

This sequence joins TRBV4-3 and TRBJ1-3; 8 nucleotides align to TRBD1. CDR3 length: 16 amino acids. Germline CDR1 is LGHNA and CDR2 is YSLEER. The ends lost 4 bases at V and 1 base at J; junction bases unmatched: 6. CDR3 in DNA: TGCGCCAGCAGCCGCGACAGGGGAACTTCTGGAAACACCATATATTTT. Residues: CASSRDRGTSGNTIYF.

This clonotype was observed a handful of times. This rearrangement joins TRBV28 to TRBJ1-5; D is unclear. The germline V and J ends were trimmed by 6 bases and 0 bases, with 15 bases remaining between them. Per germline, CDR1 MDHEN and CDR2 SYDVKM. There are 16 residues in the CDR3. The CDR3 loop is CASSPGGRDSNQPQHF. The CDR3 DNA follows: TGTGCCAGCAGCCCAGGAGGGCGGGATAGCAATCAGCCCCAGCATTTT. Full variable domain (missing parts from reference TRBV28 and TRBJ1-5): DVKVTQSSRYLVKRTGEKVFLECVQDMDHENMFWYRQDPGLGLRLIYFSYDVKMKEKGDIPEGYSVSREKKERFSLILESASTNQTSMYLCASSPGGRDSNQPQHFGDGTRLSIL.

This clonotype was detected ten times or more. This chain joins TRBV11-2 and TRBJ1-1; 7 nucleotides match TRBD1. V lost 6 bases and J lost 1; bases outside the gene matches: 11. CDR1 and CDR2 (germline): SGHAT, FQNNGV. CDR3 length: 16 amino acids. The CDR3, as DNA: TGTGCCAGCAGTTCTAACAGGGGTTCTTCGAACACTGAAGCTTTCTTT. Translation: CASSSNRGSSNTEAFF. The full variable domain, completed using reference TRBV11-2 and TRBJ1-1, is EAGVAQSPRYKIIEKRQSVAFWCNPISGHATLYWYQQILGQGPKLLIQFQNNGVVDDSQLPKDRFSAERLKGVDSTLKIQPAKLEDSAVYLCASSSNRGSSNTEAFFGQGTRLTVV.